The 9 T cell receptor beta chains listed next were all sequenced from one sample in a study of PD-1 blockade in classical Hodgkin lymphoma. TCRdb's copy holds only in-frame clones and misses some; the assay was immunoSEQ multiplex PCR. Altogether 15,000 to 20,000 clones are present, around three quarters being singletons, with the ten largest covering 20% to 25%. Time point described: cycle 4 day 1 (C4D1), after 6 weeks of nivolumab. Every patient experienced relapse after autologous stem cell transplantation, and brentuximab vedotin exposure varied. The specimen was peripheral blood mononuclear cells (PBMCs), collected before the fourth cycle of nivolumab. These receptors were collected from a human donor with classical Hodgkin lymphoma.

The rearrangement uses TRBV6-1 and TRBJ2-7; D gene unclear. V shed 3 bases and J shed 5 bases, with 11 bases lying between them. This CDR3 spans 13 amino acids. Germline V gene data show CDR1 as MNHNS and CDR2 as SASEGT. DNA for the CDR3: TGTGCCAGCAGTGAGCCCTATATAAACGAGCAGTACTTC. It yields the protein CASSEPYINEQYF.

This clone was seen a single time. The V and J genes are TRBV28 and TRBJ2-7; D is ambiguous. The CDR3 is 13 amino acids. The germline V and J ends were trimmed by 3 bases and 2 bases, with 8 bases remaining between them. Germline V lookup: CDR1 MDHEN, CDR2 SYDVKM. As DNA, the CDR3 is TGTGCCAGCAGTTTTCCAGGAACCTACGAGCAGTACGTC. Translating it yields CASSFPGTYEQYV.

This rearrangement joins TRBV5-5 to TRBJ1-2; possibly TRBD1 for D (6 bases). The CDR3 spans 17 residues. Trimming removed 4 bases at V and 6 bases at J, with 25 bases between. The germline V gene encodes CDR1 SGHKS and CDR2 YYEKEE (reference sequence). The CDR3 loop is CASSLYGQLYGGDGYTF. The DNA for the CDR3 is TGTGCCAGCAGCCTCTATGGACAGCTCTATGGAGGGGATGGCTACACCTTC.

The rearrangement uses TRBV30 and TRBJ2-3; D might be TRBD1 (6 bases). There are 15 residues in the CDR3. Trimming stripped 3 bases from V and 4 bases from J, with 17 bases between. CDR1 and CDR2 (germline): GTSNPN, SVGIG (reference sequence). For the CDR3, the DNA is TGTGCCTGGAGCAGTGGGACACGGATCGCAGATACGCAGTATTTT. This gives the protein CAWSSGTRIADTQYF. Full variable domain (outside the CDR3, taken from reference TRBV30 and TRBJ2-3): SQTIHQWPATLVQPVGSPLSLECTVEGTSNPNLYWYRQAAGRGLQLLFYSVGIGQISSEVPQNLSASRPQDRQFILSSKKLLLSDSGFYLCAWSSGTRIADTQYFGPGTRLTVL.

A note on this clone: Distinct nucleotide sequences in the sample also encode this CDR3. The chain carries TRBV20-1 and TRBJ1-3, with no clear D. Trimming shortened V by 6 bases and J by 3 bases, and 6 bases separated the two germline ends. The CDR3 sequence is 11 residues long. CDR1 and CDR2 (germline): DFQATT, SNEGSKA (reference sequence). The DNA of the CDR3 is TGCAGTGCCTTAAGTGGAAACACCATATATTTT. Protein: CSALSGNTIYF.

V is TRBV6-1 and J is TRBJ2-2, with TRBD1 matching 8 bases. Germline CDR1 MNHNS, CDR2 SASEGT. The trim removed 3 bases at V and 6 bases at J, leaving 9 bases unmatched. CDR3 length: 16 residues. The DNA of the CDR3 is TGTGCCAGCAGTGACTGGGCAGGGGGCCTCGCCGGGGAGCTGTTTTTT. It translates to CASSDWAGGLAGELFF.

This clone came up once. The chain recombines TRBV21-1 with TRBJ1-2. TRBV21-1 is tagged as a pseudogene. The CDR3 runs 12 residues. This chain's CDR3 is CASSKENYGYTF. CDR3 DNA: TGTGCCAGCAGCAAAGAAAACTATGGCTACACCTTC.

This rearrangement joins TRBV18 to TRBJ1-1; 9 bases are shared with TRBD1. V was pared by 4 bases and J by 2 bases, with 8 bases of the junction left unmatched. Germline CDR1 is KGHSH and CDR2 is LQKENI. The CDR3 totals 16 residues. The CDR3: CASSQNRGRPNTEAFF. DNA of the CDR3: TGTGCCAGCTCACAGAACAGGGGGCGGCCCAACACTGAAGCTTTCTTT.

The chain couples TRBV18 to TRBJ2-7, with 8 bases lining up with TRBD1. The V segment lost 2 bases and the J segment 5 bases; nucleotides outside the gene matches: 14. This CDR3 region has 17 residues. CDR1 and CDR2 from the germline V gene are KGHSH and LQKENI. CDR3 sequence reads: CASSPVTGTGVKHEQYF. CDR3 nucleotide sequence: TGTGCCAGCTCACCAGTAACCGGGACAGGAGTTAAGCACGAGCAGTACTTC.